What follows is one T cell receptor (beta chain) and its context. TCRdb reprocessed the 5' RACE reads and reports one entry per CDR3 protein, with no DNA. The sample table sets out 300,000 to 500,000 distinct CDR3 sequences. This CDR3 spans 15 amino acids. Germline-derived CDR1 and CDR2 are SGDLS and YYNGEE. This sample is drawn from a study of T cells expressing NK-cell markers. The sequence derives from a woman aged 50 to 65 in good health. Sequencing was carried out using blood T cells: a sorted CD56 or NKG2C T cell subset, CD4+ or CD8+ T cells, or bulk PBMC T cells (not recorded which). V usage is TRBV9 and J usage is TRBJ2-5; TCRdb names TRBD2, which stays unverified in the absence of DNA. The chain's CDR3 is CASSGAGIGQETQYF.